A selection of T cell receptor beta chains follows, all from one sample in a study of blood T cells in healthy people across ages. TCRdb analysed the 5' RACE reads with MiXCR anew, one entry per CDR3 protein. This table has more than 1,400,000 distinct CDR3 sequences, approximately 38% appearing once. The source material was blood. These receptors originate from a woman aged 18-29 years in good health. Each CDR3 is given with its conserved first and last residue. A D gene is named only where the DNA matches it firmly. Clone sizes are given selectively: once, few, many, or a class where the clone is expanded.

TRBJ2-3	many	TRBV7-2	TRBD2	CASRAASGADTQYF	TGTGCCAGCAGAGCGGCAAGCGGGGCAGATACGCAGTATTTT
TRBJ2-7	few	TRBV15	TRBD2	CATSRDGASGTYEQYF	TGTGCCACCAGCAGAGATGGGGCTAGCGGAACCTACGAGCAGTACTTC
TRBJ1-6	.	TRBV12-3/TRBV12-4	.	CASRPGHSVLHF	TGTGCCAGCAGACCGGGCCACAGTGTCCTCCACTTT
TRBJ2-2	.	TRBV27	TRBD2	CASSPHLPSGGVGGTGELFF	TGTGCCAGCAGTCCCCATCTACCTAGCGGGGGGGTCGGTGGCACCGGGGAGCTGTTTTTT
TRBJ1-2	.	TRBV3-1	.	CASSHRDSSGGYTF	TGTGCCAGCAGCCACCGGGACTCCTCAGGGGGCTACACCTTC
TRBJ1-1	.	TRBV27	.	CASSPGDGYTEAFF	TGTGCCAGCAGTCCGGGGGACGGATACACTGAAGCTTTCTTT
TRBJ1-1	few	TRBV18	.	CASSPFISEAFF	TGTGCCAGCTCACCATTCATAAGTGAAGCTTTCTTT
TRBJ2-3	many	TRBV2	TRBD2	CASSVAGVGDTQYF	TGTGCCAGCAGTGTAGCGGGAGTCGGAGATACGCAGTATTTT
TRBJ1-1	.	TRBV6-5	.	CASSHSQGNSEAFF	TGTGCCAGCAGCCATAGTCAGGGTAATTCTGAAGCTTTCTTT
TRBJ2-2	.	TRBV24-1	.	CATARGVGELFF	TGTGCCACGGCACGGGGTGTCGGGGAGCTGTTTTTT
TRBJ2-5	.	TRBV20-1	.	CSARVFQANNEQYF	TGCAGTGCTAGAGTGTTTCAGGCCAACAATGAGCAGTACTTC
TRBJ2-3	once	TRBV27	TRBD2	CASSTTQTSGVTDTQYF	TGTGCCAGCAGTACTACCCAGACTAGCGGGGTCACAGATACGCAGTATTTT
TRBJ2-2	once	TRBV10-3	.	CAIGLNTGELFF	TGTGCCATCGGCCTGAACACCGGGGAGCTGTTTTTT
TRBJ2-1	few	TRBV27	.	CASSLGPGDNEQFF	TGTGCCAGCAGTTTAGGCCCAGGGGACAATGAGCAGTTCTTC
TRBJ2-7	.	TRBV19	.	CAASPSSPPYEQYF	TGTGCTGCATCACCATCAAGTCCCCCTTACGAGCAGTACTTC
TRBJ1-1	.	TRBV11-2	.	CASSWTRGTEAFF	TGTGCCAGCAGCTGGACTAGGGGCACTGAAGCTTTCTTT
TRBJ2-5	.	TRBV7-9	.	CASSPPQRNLQETQYF	TGTGCCAGCAGCCCGCCGCAGCGGAACCTTCAAGAGACCCAGTACTTC
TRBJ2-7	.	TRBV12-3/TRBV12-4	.	CASSLASDSEFLHEQYF	TGTGCCAGCAGTTTAGCGTCAGACAGTGAGTTTCTTCACGAGCAGTACTTC
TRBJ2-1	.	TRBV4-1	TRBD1	CASSQSTGVRVGYNEQFF	TGCGCCAGCAGCCAATCCACAGGGGTCAGGGTGGGGTACAATGAGCAGTTCTTC
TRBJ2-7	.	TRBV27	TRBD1	CASSFTDRSSYEQYF	TGTGCCAGCAGTTTTACGGACAGGAGCTCCTACGAGCAGTACTTC
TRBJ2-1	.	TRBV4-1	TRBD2	CAGSQDMWTSDYNEQFF	TGCGCCGGCAGCCAAGATATGTGGACTAGCGATTACAATGAGCAGTTCTTC
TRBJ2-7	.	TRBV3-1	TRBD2	CASSQDSALADSYEQYF	TGTGCCAGCAGCCAAGACTCGGCCCTAGCGGACTCCTACGAGCAGTACTTC
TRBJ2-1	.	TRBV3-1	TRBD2	CASSQDYQGLAGNGHGNEQFF	TGTGCCAGCAGCCAAGATTATCAAGGTTTAGCGGGTAACGGGCACGGCAATGAGCAGTTCTTC
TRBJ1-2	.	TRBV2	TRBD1	CASSDRAGGGYTF	TGTGCCAGCAGTGATAGGGCAGGGGGAGGCTACACCTTC
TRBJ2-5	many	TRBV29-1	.	CSLRKGETQYF	TGCAGCCTCCGTAAGGGAGAGACCCAGTACTTC
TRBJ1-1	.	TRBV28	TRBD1	CASSPAGQGVNEAFF	TGTGCCAGCAGTCCTGCGGGACAGGGTGTAAACGAAGCTTTCTTT
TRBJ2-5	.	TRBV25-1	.	CASSDPRGAETQYF	TGTGCCAGCAGTGACCCCAGGGGGGCTGAGACCCAGTACTTC
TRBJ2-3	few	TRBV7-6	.	CASSLDRRDTQYF	TGTGCCAGCAGCTTAGATCGGCGGGATACGCAGTATTTT
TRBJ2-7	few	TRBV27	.	CASSLTWQGNYEQYF	TGTGCCAGCAGTTTAACCTGGCAGGGGAACTACGAGCAGTACTTC
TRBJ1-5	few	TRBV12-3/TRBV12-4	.	CASSFVYQPQHF	TGTGCCAGCAGTTTTGTTTATCAGCCCCAGCATTTT
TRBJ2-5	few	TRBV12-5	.	CASGRGAGASQETQYF	TGTGCTAGTGGTCGGGGGGCAGGGGCCAGCCAAGAGACCCAGTACTTC
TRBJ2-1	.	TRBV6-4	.	CASSDLGLRQFF	TGTGCCAGCAGTGACTTGGGACTCAGGCAGTTCTTC
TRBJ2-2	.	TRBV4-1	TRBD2	CASSHPTSGGAAGELFF	TGCGCCAGCAGCCATCCTACTAGCGGGGGGGCCGCCGGGGAGCTGTTTTTT
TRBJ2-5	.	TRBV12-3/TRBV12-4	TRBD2	CASSVRASGQETQYF	TGTGCCAGCTCCGTCCGGGCTAGCGGGCAAGAGACCCAGTACTTC
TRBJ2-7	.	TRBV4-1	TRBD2	CASSQLLAGAPEQYF	TGCGCCAGCAGCCAGCTACTAGCGGGTGCCCCCGAGCAGTACTTC
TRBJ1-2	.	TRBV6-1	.	CASSEGRVGGYTF	TGTGCCAGCAGTGAAGGCAGGGTGGGGGGCTACACCTTC
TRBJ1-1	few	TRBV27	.	CASREGDYTEAFF	TGTGCCAGCAGGGAGGGGGACTACACTGAAGCTTTCTTT
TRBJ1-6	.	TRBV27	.	CASSFSADRLRDYNSPLHF	TGTGCCAGCAGTTTTAGCGCTGACAGGTTAAGGGACTATAATTCACCCCTCCACTTT
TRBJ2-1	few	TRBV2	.	CASGLGYEQFF	TGTGCCAGCGGGTTAGGCTATGAGCAGTTCTTC
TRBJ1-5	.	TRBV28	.	CASSLSGRPQHF	TGTGCCAGCAGTTTATCAGGTCGGCCCCAGCATTTT
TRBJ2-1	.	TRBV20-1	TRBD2	CSARRTSYDEQFF	TGCAGTGCTAGAAGGACTAGCTACGATGAGCAGTTCTTC
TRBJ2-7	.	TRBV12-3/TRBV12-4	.	CASSHTNHEQYF	TGTGCCAGCAGCCACACAAACCACGAGCAGTACTTC
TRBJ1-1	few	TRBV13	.	CASSLGWRVNTEAFF	TGTGCCAGCAGCTTAGGCTGGCGGGTTAACACTGAAGCTTTCTTT
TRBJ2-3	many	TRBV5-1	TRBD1	CASSSGQGSTDTQYF	TGCGCCAGCAGCTCTGGACAGGGGAGCACAGATACGCAGTATTTT
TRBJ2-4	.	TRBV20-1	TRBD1	CSARGTGGHGNIQYF	TGCAGTGCTAGGGGGACAGGGGGGCATGGGAACATTCAGTACTTC
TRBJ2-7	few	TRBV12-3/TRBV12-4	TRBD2	CASPNARRAGFYEQYF	TGTGCCAGCCCTAACGCGCGGCGAGCGGGATTCTACGAGCAGTACTTC
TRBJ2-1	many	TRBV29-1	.	CSVEYRGAVNEQFF	TGCAGCGTTGAATATCGGGGAGCAGTCAATGAGCAGTTCTTC
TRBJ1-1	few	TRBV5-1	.	CASSLVIRGNTEAFF	TGCGCCAGCAGCTTGGTTATCCGGGGAAACACTGAAGCTTTCTTT
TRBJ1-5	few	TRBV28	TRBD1	CASRLGQAYHGNNQPQHF	TGTGCCAGCAGACTAGGACAGGCATATCATGGGAACAATCAGCCCCAGCATTTT
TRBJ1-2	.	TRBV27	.	CASSSAGTDYGYTF	TGTGCCAGCAGTTCCGCCGGGACGGACTATGGCTACACCTTC
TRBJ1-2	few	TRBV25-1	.	CASSYNSRGYTF	TGTGCCAGCAGCTACAATTCTCGCGGCTACACCTTC
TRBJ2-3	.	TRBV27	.	CASSSPPGDGSTDTQYF	TGTGCCAGCAGTTCGCCACCCGGGGACGGGAGCACAGATACGCAGTATTTT
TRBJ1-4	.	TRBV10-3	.	CAISESGGTNEKLFF	TGTGCCATCAGTGAGTCAGGAGGGACTAATGAAAAACTGTTTTTT
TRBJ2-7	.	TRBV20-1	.	CSARDASSYNEQYF	TGCAGTGCTAGAGATGCGAGCTCCTACAATGAGCAGTACTTC
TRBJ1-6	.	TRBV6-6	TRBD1	CASSHVGTGYGTLHF	TGTGCCAGCAGTCACGTCGGGACAGGCTACGGAACCCTCCACTTT